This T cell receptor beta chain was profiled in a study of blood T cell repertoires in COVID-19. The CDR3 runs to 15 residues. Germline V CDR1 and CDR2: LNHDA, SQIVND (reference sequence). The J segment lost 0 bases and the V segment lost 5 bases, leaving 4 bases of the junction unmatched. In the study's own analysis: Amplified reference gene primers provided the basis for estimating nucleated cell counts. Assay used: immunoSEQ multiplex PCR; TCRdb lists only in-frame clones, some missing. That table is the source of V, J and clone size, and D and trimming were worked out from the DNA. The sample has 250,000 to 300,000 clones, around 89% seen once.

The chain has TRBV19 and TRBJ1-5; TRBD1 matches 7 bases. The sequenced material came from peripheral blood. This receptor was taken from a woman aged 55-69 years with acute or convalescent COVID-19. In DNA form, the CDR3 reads TGTGCCAGTAGTGAGGGACAGCATAGCAATCAGCCCCAGCATTTT. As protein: CASSEGQHSNQPQHF.